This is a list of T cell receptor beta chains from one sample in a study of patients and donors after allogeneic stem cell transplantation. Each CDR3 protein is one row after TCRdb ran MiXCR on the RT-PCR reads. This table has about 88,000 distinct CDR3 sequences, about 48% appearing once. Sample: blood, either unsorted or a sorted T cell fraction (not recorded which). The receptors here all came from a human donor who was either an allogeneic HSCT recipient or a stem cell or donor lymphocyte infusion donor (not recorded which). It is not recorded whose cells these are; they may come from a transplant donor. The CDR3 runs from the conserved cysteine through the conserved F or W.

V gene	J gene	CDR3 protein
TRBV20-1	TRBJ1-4	CSVTTGGYNEKLFF
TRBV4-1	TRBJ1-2	CASSQVFPPLANYGYTF
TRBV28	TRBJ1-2	CASKPDTRGYTF
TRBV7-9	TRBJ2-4	CASSRPVAKNIQYF
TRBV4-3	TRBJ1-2	CASSQGQPNYGYTF
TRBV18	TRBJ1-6	CASSPREEADGSPLHF
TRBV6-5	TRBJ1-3	CASRLLNTIYF
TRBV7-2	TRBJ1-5	CASSLLAGQAHQPQHF
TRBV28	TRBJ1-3	CASSSSEWGARRNTIYF
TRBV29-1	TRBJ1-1	CSVGAVVGRGKAFF
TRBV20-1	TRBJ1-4	CSASGTPNEKLFF
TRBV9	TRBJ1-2	CASSPRDGGSYGYTF
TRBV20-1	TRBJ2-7	CSARAGPLLGQYF
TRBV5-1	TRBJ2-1	CASSWTPNGYNEQFF
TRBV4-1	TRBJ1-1	CASSPLDRMNTEAFF
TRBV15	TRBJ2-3	CATSLRQGGTDTQYF
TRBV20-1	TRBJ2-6	CSAAGISGANVLTF
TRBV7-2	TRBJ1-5	CASSAGGQPQHF
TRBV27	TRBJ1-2	CASSLSKGSNYGYTF
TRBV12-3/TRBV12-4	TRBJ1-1	CASSLGAANGEAFF
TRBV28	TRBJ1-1	CASEGVTEAFF